This T cell receptor (beta chain) originates from a study of blood T cell repertoires in COVID-19 (dated by TCRdb to about 2020). For the wider study: The collaborator samples originated in the United States, Italy and Spain and spanned the acute and convalescent phases of COVID-19. Deeply sampled blood TCRbeta repertoires from subjects exposed to, actively infected with, or recovered from COVID-19 were included in the dataset. Samples were obtained from the ongoing ImmuneRACE study (first 160 participants) and from 1,254 subjects provided by 6 global collaborators. The material from the prospective study consisted of cDNA or gDNA derived from T cells, B-cell-depleted T cells, or PBMCs. The repertoires were made available in a free public database intended to serve as a resource for research on the immune response to SARS-CoV-2. Where available, HLA class I and class II types were obtained from metadata supplied by the sample provider rather than from assay-based typing. Sample metadata almost always included a de-identified subject ID, COVID-19 status, age in years and sex. Study-wide findings and limitations: The amount of clinical and demographic metadata varied by source and participant and was provided uncurated.

A note on this clone: The clone's antigen remains unknown. Per-base quality was not reported, and no clone a single base away is much larger than it.

TCRbeta CDR3 regions were amplified from genomic DNA by means of the immunoSEQ Assay, a bias-controlled multiplex PCR. The study's processing was this. Nucleated cell counts per sample were estimated from amplification of reference gene primers within the assay. To quantify the absolute abundance of each unique TCRbeta CDR3 rearrangement, sequence reads were collapsed and filtered. For each sample, productive Simpson clonality was calculated by taking the square root of Simpson's diversity index across productive rearrangements. What TCRdb holds here is the immuneACCESS table cut down to in-frame rearrangements. Part of the clones is not present; checked against another copy, under half of the missing clones reflect an unresolved V gene, and the others are unexplained. The V and J calls and clone size were taken over from that table, and D and trimming were inferred from the DNA. The table for this sample lists some 180,000 clones; about 80% of them were counted only once. Roughly 7.1% of the sample lies in the top ten.

Per the germline V gene, SGHRS is the CDR1 and YFSETQ is the CDR2. Trimming accounts for 2 bases at V and 5 bases at J, while the number of junction bases matched to no gene is 6. The CDR3 covers 14 residues, taking in both the cysteine and the phenylalanine. The read is trimmed to its CDR3 DNA, 42 bases read in frame from base 1. The collaborating institutions used their own protocols to collect whole blood in K2EDTA tubes. Collaborator samples were shipped for TCRbeta analysis as frozen whole blood, isolated PBMCs, or DNA extracted from either sample type. The sequencing input was peripheral blood. The receptor chain draws on TRBV5-1 and TRBJ2-7; the central 8 bases match TRBD1. This sequence originates from a human donor in a cohort sampled during active COVID-19. CDR3 loop: CASSFRTGGDEQYF. The DNA sequence reads TGCGCCAGCAGCTTTCGTACAGGGGGAGACGAGCAGTACTTC.